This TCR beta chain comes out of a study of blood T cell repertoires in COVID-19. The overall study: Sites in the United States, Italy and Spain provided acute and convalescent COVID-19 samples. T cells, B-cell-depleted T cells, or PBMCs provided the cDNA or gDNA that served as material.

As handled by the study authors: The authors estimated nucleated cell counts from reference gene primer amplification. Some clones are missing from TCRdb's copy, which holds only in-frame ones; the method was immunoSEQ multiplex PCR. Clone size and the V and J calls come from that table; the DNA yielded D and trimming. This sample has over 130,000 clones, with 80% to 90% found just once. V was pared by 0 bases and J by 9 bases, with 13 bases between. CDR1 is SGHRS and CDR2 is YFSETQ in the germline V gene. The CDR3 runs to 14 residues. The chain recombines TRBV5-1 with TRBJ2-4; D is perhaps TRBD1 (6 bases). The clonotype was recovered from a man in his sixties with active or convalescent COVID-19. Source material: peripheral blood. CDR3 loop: CASSLGDNYSIQYF. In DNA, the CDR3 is TGCGCCAGCAGCTTGGGGGACAATTATTCCATTCAGTACTTC.